One T cell receptor (beta chain) is described in this entry. These data originate in a study of blood T cell repertoires in COVID-19. Study-wide context: Some COVID-19 samples were acute and others convalescent; all came from the United States, Italy and Spain.

Losses at the gene ends were 2 bases for V and 11 bases for J; bases not matched to a gene: 5. CDR3 size: 15 residues. Germline lookup yields CDR1 MNHEY and CDR2 SMNVEV (reference sequence). Original processing notes: Nucleated cell number was recorded as an estimate derived from reference gene primer amplification. Measured with immunoSEQ multiplex PCR; TCRdb has only the in-frame clones, and not every one. V, J and clone size are those of that table, while D and trimming were read from the DNA. The sample lists approximately 120,000 clones, around 90% occurring once. Material: peripheral blood. This rearrangement joins TRBV27 to TRBJ1-6, with 11 bases that match TRBD1. The receptor's source is a man between 50 and 59 years old with COVID-19, enrolled during active disease. CDR3 coding DNA: TGTGCCAGCAGTTTAGGAGGACAGGGGGCGACACCCCTCCACTTT. It codes for CASSLGGQGATPLHF.